These T cell receptor beta chains were read from a single sample in a study of control samples from healthy donors and cancer patients. Measured with immunoSEQ multiplex PCR; TCRdb has only the in-frame clones, and not every one. The sample lists approximately 79,000 clones, approximately 89% seen once, with 7.2% in the top ten. Sequenced: blood. The receptors were gathered from a man aged 50 to 60 in good health. The CDR3 runs from the conserved cysteine through the conserved F or W. Fields, in order: V gene, D gene, J gene, clone size, CDR3 DNA, CDR3 protein. D genes are given only for firm matches. The size entry is marked missing in some rows and otherwise reads once, few, many or a size class.

V: TRBV6-4; D: .; J: TRBJ2-7; size: .; DNA: TGTGCCAGCTCGAGGGATAGCGGCTACGAGCAGTACTTC; CDR3: CASSRDSGYEQYF
V: TRBV18; D: .; J: TRBJ1-4; size: .; DNA: TGTGCCAGCTCACAGAACACCGGGACGGAGTATGAAAAACTGTTTTTT; CDR3: CASSQNTGTEYEKLFF
V: TRBV2; D: TRBD1; J: TRBJ2-7; size: .; DNA: TGTGCCAGCAGCCGGGACAGTAAAACCTACGAGCAGTACTTC; CDR3: CASSRDSKTYEQYF
V: TRBV18; D: .; J: TRBJ1-1; size: once; DNA: TGTGCCAGCTCACCACCCCCGGGCAGGGTCACTGAAGCTTTCTTT; CDR3: CASSPPPGRVTEAFF
V: TRBV19; D: .; J: TRBJ2-3; size: once; DNA: TGTGCCAGTAGGAGGAGGGGCGCCTCCACAGATACGCAGTATTTT; CDR3: CASRRRGASTDTQYF
V: TRBV15; D: TRBD1; J: TRBJ1-4; size: .; DNA: TGTGCCACCAGCGGCGGGACAGGCTGGGCTAATGAAAAACTGTTTTTT; CDR3: CATSGGTGWANEKLFF
V: TRBV5-1; D: .; J: TRBJ1-1; size: few; DNA: TGCGCCAGCAGCTTTACAGAAAACACTGAAGCTTTCTTT; CDR3: CASSFTENTEAFF
V: TRBV5-1; D: TRBD1; J: TRBJ2-7; size: .; DNA: TGCGCCAGCAGCGCCCGGGACAGGGCCTACGAGCAGTACTTC; CDR3: CASSARDRAYEQYF
V: TRBV5-4; D: .; J: TRBJ1-2; size: .; DNA: TGTGCCAGCAGCGGGGGACATCAGCGTTCCGGCTATGGCTACACCTTC; CDR3: CASSGGHQRSGYGYTF
V: TRBV7-8; D: .; J: TRBJ1-3; size: .; DNA: TGTGCCAGCACCCAAGGGGGGCGGGGGATTGGAAACACCATATATTTT; CDR3: CASTQGGRGIGNTIYF
V: TRBV3-1/TRBV3-2; D: .; J: TRBJ1-2; size: .; DNA: TGTGCCAGCAGCCAAGGCGGAAACTATGGCTACACCTTC; CDR3: CASSQGGNYGYTF
V: TRBV11-2; D: TRBD1; J: TRBJ2-3; size: once; DNA: TGTGCCAGCAGCCCGACCGGGACAGGGCTTAAAGATACGCAGTATTTT; CDR3: CASSPTGTGLKDTQYF
V: TRBV6-6; D: .; J: TRBJ1-1; size: .; DNA: TGTGCCAGCAGTTTTGGGGAGACAGAAGCTTTCTTT; CDR3: CASSFGETEAFF
V: TRBV30; D: .; J: TRBJ1-1; size: .; DNA: TGTGCCTGGGGCGGGGATTTCGCCTCCAAAGCTTTCTTT; CDR3: CAWGGDFASKAFF
V: TRBV5-1; D: .; J: TRBJ2-5; size: .; DNA: TGCGCCAGCAGCGTTAACCAGGGCGGTCGGGAGACCCAGTACTTC; CDR3: CASSVNQGGRETQYF
V: TRBV5-1; D: .; J: TRBJ2-7; size: few; DNA: TGCGCCAGCAGCTTGGGAGGGGGAGGGTATGACGAGCAGTACTTC; CDR3: CASSLGGGGYDEQYF
V: TRBV24-1; D: .; J: TRBJ1-2; size: .; DNA: TGTGCCACCAGTGACCCGGAGGAGCCTAACTATGGCTACACCTTC; CDR3: CATSDPEEPNYGYTF
V: TRBV12-3/TRBV12-4; D: TRBD1; J: TRBJ2-5; size: .; DNA: TGTGCCAGCAGGGAACAGGGGCGAGAGACCCAGTACTTC; CDR3: CASREQGRETQYF
V: TRBV6-5; D: .; J: TRBJ1-4; size: .; DNA: TGTGCCAGCAGTTACCTCCGGGGAACAACTAATGAAAAACTGTTTTTT; CDR3: CASSYLRGTTNEKLFF
V: TRBV19; D: .; J: TRBJ1-2; size: .; DNA: TGTGCCAGTAGTCAGGACGGATTCTATGGCTACACCTTC; CDR3: CASSQDGFYGYTF
V: TRBV6-5; D: .; J: TRBJ2-3; size: .; DNA: TGTGCCAGCAGTCGTCGCGTCTATAGCACAGATACGCAGTATTTT; CDR3: CASSRRVYSTDTQYF
V: TRBV5-5; D: .; J: TRBJ1-5; size: .; DNA: TGTGCCAGCAGCTTGGGGGATCAGCCCCAGCATTTT; CDR3: CASSLGDQPQHF
V: TRBV27; D: .; J: TRBJ1-1; size: .; DNA: TGTGCCAGCAGTACAAGGAGAGACTACACTGAAGCTTTCTTT; CDR3: CASSTRRDYTEAFF
V: TRBV4-2; D: TRBD2; J: TRBJ2-5; size: .; DNA: TGTGCCAGCAGCCGGACTAGCGGCCAAGAGACCCAGTACTTC; CDR3: CASSRTSGQETQYF
V: TRBV4-1; D: .; J: TRBJ2-3; size: .; DNA: TGCGCCAGCAGCCAAGAAGGGATGATGAGCGGGTTTTCCACAGATACGCAGTATTTT; CDR3: CASSQEGMMSGFSTDTQYF
V: TRBV6-5; D: .; J: TRBJ1-3; size: .; DNA: TGTGCCAGCAGCACCCGAGGCGGATCTGGAAACACCATATATTTT; CDR3: CASSTRGGSGNTIYF
V: TRBV5-1; D: .; J: TRBJ1-4; size: .; DNA: TGCGCCAGCAGCTGGGACGGTTCTAATGAAAAACTGTTTTTT; CDR3: CASSWDGSNEKLFF
V: TRBV4-1; D: .; J: TRBJ2-2; size: .; DNA: TGCGCCAGCAGCCACAATAGGCAGGGTGACACCGGGGAGCTGTTTTTT; CDR3: CASSHNRQGDTGELFF
V: TRBV10-3; D: TRBD1; J: TRBJ2-6; size: .; DNA: TGTGCCATCAGGGGACAGGGGGCGAGTAGTTCTACTGGGGCCAACGTCCTGACTTTC; CDR3: CAIRGQGASSSTGANVLTF